Each of the 13 T cell receptor beta chains below was sequenced from the same sample in a study of cytomegalovirus exposure and HLA in healthy donors. Only in-frame clones appear in the TCRdb table, and some are missing; sequencing was by immunoSEQ multiplex PCR. The data contain about 98,000 clones, roughly 85% of them singletons. The sequenced sample was PBMCs. The source of these receptors is a woman aged 25 to 39 in good health and CMV-seronegative.

The J gene is TRBJ2-6, the V gene TRBV9; 9 nucleotides align to TRBD1. CDR1 SGDLS and CDR2 YYNGEE come from the germline V gene. The V gene end was trimmed by 4 bases and the J gene end by 4 bases; junction bases not matched to a gene: 3. The CDR3 is made up of 15 amino acids. The CDR3 protein is CASSPQGAGANVLTF. In DNA, the CDR3 is TGTGCCAGCAGCCCACAGGGGGCCGGGGCCAACGTCCTGACTTTC. The full variable domain, with the rest looked up from reference TRBV9 and TRBJ2-6, is DSGVTQTPKHLITATGQRVTLRCSPRSGDLSVYWYQQSLDQGLQFLIQYYNGEERAKGNILERFSAQQFPDLHSELNLSSLELGDSALYFCASSPQGAGANVLTFGAGSRLTVL.

The chain uses TRBV7-9 and TRBJ2-3, with a tentative D call TRBD1 (6 bases). The CDR3 is 12 amino acids. Germline assignment: CDR1 SEHNR and CDR2 FQNEAQ (reference sequence). Trimming stripped 2 bases from V and 9 bases from J, with 9 bases between. CDR3 protein: CASSLPTGTQYF. The CDR3, as DNA: TGTGCCAGCAGCTTACCGACAGGAACGCAGTATTTT.

This clone appeared a few times. The chain is built from TRBV5-1 and TRBJ1-4; D uncertain. This CDR3 is 16 amino acids long. V lost 4 bases to trimming and J lost 3 bases, with 16 bases between them. Germline CDR1 reads SGHRS; CDR2 reads YFSETQ. The CDR3 here is CASSHSGEAANEKLFF. The CDR3 DNA sequence: TGCGCCAGCAGCCACAGCGGGGAGGCGGCTAATGAAAAACTGTTTTTT.

V gene TRBV5-1 combines with J gene TRBJ2-3; D is unresolved. From germline, CDR1 is SGHRS and CDR2 YFSETQ. V lost 3 bases and J lost 2, with 16 bases in between. The CDR3 covers 16 residues. CDR3 region: CASSSRRHENTDTQYF. The DNA for the CDR3 is TGCGCCAGCAGCTCCCGGCGACACGAAAACACAGATACGCAGTATTTT.

The chain combines TRBV29-1 with TRBJ2-7; 7 nucleotides line up with TRBD1. The V gene end was trimmed by 5 bases and the J gene end by 3 bases; junction bases not matched to a gene: 10. CDR3 size: 14 residues. Germline CDR1 is SQVTM and CDR2 is ANQGSEA. The CDR3 loop reads CSVSESGQIYEQYF. Here the CDR3 DNA reads TGCAGCGTTTCCGAATCGGGACAGATCTACGAGCAGTACTTC.

The chain combines TRBV14 with TRBJ2-7, with a possible D match to TRBD1 (5 bases). V was pared by 2 bases and J by 9 bases, with 8 bases between. CDR3 length: 11 amino acids. From germline, CDR1 is SGHDN and CDR2 FVKESK. CDR3 protein: CASSQNRRQYF. CDR3 DNA sequence: TGTGCCAGCAGCCAAAACAGGAGGCAGTACTTC.

This clone was picked up a small number of times. The chain is built from TRBV28 and TRBJ1-2; 7 bases align to TRBD1. This CDR3 is 14 amino acids long. Trimming at V came to 6 bases and at J to 4 bases, leaving 8 bases not matched to a gene. The germline gives CDR1 MDHEN, CDR2 SYDVKM. CDR3 amino acids: CASRRQGEVYGYTF. CDR3 coding DNA: TGTGCCAGCAGGCGACAGGGAGAGGTCTATGGCTACACCTTC.

This sequence joins TRBV27 and TRBJ1-2; 9 nucleotides agree with TRBD1. The CDR3 consists of 15 residues. Trimming cost V 3 bases and J 5 bases; bases outside gene matches: 7. In germline, CDR1 is MNHEY, CDR2 SMNVEV (reference sequence). CDR3 amino acids: CASSFLDRGAYGYTF. In DNA, the CDR3 is TGTGCCAGCAGTTTCCTCGACAGGGGGGCTTATGGCTACACCTTC.

The V call is TRBV18, the J call TRBJ2-2; D is undetermined. This CDR3 has 11 residues. Germline V gene sequence: CDR1 KGHSH, CDR2 LQKENI. V was trimmed by 2 bases and J by 8 bases, leaving 3 bases between them. The CDR3 region is CASSPSGELFF. The CDR3 coding sequence is TGTGCCAGCTCACCATCTGGGGAGCTGTTTTTT.

V and J are TRBV6-1 and TRBJ1-6; possibly TRBD1 for D (5 bases). V was pared by 0 bases and J by 3 bases, with 12 bases between. There are 17 residues in the CDR3. Germline-derived CDR1 and CDR2 are MNHNS and SASEGT. The CDR3 nucleotides read TGTGCCAGCAGTGAAGCAAGTCGCAGGGACTATAATTCACCCCTCCACTTT. It encodes CASSEASRRDYNSPLHF.

The CDR3 loop is CASSEAGALAYEQYF. The CDR3 bases are TGTGCCAGCAGCGAAGCAGGGGCCTTGGCCTACGAGCAGTACTTC. This rearrangement joins TRBV7-2 to TRBJ2-7; D is possibly TRBD1 (6 bases). Germline V gene sequence: CDR1 SGHTA, CDR2 FQGNSA. The CDR3 sequence is 15 residues long. Trimming took off 5 bases at V and 2 bases at J, with 16 bases between the two ends.

This chain joins TRBV27 and TRBJ2-1, with D possibly TRBD2 on 7 matching bases. This CDR3 comprises 16 residues. V lost 6 bases and J 4 bases, leaving 19 bases between the germline ends. Germline V gene lookup returns CDR1 MNHEY and CDR2 SMNVEV (reference sequence). DNA for the CDR3: TGTGCCAGCAGCCAAGGCGGCGCGGGGGCTTACAATGAGCAGTTCTTC. Its translation: CASSQGGAGAYNEQFF.

The CDR3 DNA follows: TGTGCCAGCAGCTTCCTAAGACAGGGCCCTAACTATGGCTACACCTTC. Amino acid sequence: CASSFLRQGPNYGYTF. This sequence joins TRBV7-6 and TRBJ1-2; TRBD1 agrees at 7 bases. The trim removed 3 bases at V and 0 bases at J, leaving 7 bases unmatched. The CDR3 runs 16 residues. The germline V gene encodes CDR1 SGHVS and CDR2 FNYEAQ.